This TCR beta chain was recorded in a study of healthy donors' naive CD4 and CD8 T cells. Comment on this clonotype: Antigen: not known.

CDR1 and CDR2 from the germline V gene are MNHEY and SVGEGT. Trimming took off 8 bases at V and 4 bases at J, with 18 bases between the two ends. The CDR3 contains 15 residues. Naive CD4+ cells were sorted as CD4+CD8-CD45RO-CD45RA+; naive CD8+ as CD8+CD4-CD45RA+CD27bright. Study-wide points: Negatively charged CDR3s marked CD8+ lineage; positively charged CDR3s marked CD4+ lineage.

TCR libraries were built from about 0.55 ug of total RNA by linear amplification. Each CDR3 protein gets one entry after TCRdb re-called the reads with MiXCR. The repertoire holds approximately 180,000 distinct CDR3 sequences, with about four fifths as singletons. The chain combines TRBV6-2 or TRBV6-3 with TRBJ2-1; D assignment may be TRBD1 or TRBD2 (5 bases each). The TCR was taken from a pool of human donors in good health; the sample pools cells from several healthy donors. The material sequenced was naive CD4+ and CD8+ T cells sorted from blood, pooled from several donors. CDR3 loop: CASDFAGTGYNEQFF. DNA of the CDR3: TGTGCCAGCGATTTTGCCGGGACGGGTTACAATGAGCAGTTCTTC.